Each of the 8 T cell receptor beta chains below was sequenced from the same sample in a study of T cells in Graves' hyperthyroidism and ophthalmopathy. Amplified TCR beta CDR3 regions came from RNA transcripts. The HTBI primer set served for first-round RT-PCR of the TCR CDR3. Using its own MiXCR run on the multiplex PCR reads, TCRdb lists one record per CDR3 protein. In the table there are some 350,000 distinct CDR3 sequences, 15% to 18% of which are singletons. The sample consisted of blood. These receptors originate from a woman aged 18 to 35 with Graves' hyperthyroidism that later progressed to Graves' ophthalmopathy.

This clonotype was picked up many times. The chain is built from TRBV11-3 and TRBJ2-1; a weak D match, TRBD1 (5 bases). Germline values: CDR1 SGHNT, CDR2 YENEEA. The CDR3 is 17 amino acids. V shed 5 bases and J shed 0 bases, with 17 bases lying between them. CDR3 residues: CASSPNPTANSYNEQFF. The CDR3 DNA reads as TGTGCCAGCAGCCCCAACCCGACAGCGAACTCCTACAATGAGCAGTTCTTC.

This clonotype was observed many times. The J gene is TRBJ1-1, the V gene TRBV18; D gene unclear. The CDR3 loop spans 15 amino acids. V lost 3 bases, J lost 0 bases, and 11 bases lay in between. Germline CDR1 KGHSH, CDR2 LQKENI. The CDR3 bases are TGTGCCAGCTCACCTAGCCCAGACCTGAACACTGAAGCTTTCTTT. Translation: CASSPSPDLNTEAFF.

This clonotype was seen a few times. J is TRBJ2-7 and V is TRBV2; 12 bases agree with TRBD1. V lost 6 bases and J lost 4; bases outside the gene matches: 10. The CDR3 consists of 16 residues. Germline assignment: CDR1 SNHLY and CDR2 FYNNEI. The CDR3 loop reads CASSLHRDRGPYEQYF. CDR3 DNA sequence: TGTGCCAGCAGCCTGCACCGGGACAGGGGGCCTTACGAGCAGTACTTC.

This clonotype occurred many times. V gene TRBV18 combines with J gene TRBJ2-4; weak D call: TRBD2 (5 bases). V shed 0 bases and J shed 0 bases, with 9 bases lying between them. CDR1 KGHSH and CDR2 LQKENI come from the germline V gene. The CDR3 contains 16 residues. CDR3 sequence: CASSPPEGLAKNIQYF. CDR3 coding DNA: TGTGCCAGCTCACCACCTGAGGGTTTAGCCAAAAACATTCAGTACTTC.

This clonotype was observed once. A read error may account for a junction end that differs from germline. The chain combines TRBV29-1 with TRBJ2-1, with a possible D match to TRBD1 (6 bases). This CDR3 contains 16 residues. The germline V gene encodes CDR1 SQVTM and CDR2 ANQGSEA. The CDR3 DNA is TGCAGCGTTAGCTACCATAGGGGGAGCTCCTACGATGAGCAGTTCTTC. Protein: CSVSYHRGSSYDEQFF.

This clonotype was observed a handful of times. J is TRBJ2-1 and V is TRBV6-1; TRBD2 is a possible D gene (6 bases). CDR1 is MNHNS, CDR2 SASEGT, per germline. V lost 6 bases and J 8 bases, leaving 14 bases between the germline ends. CDR3 size: 13 residues. CDR3 region: CASSAGPRHEQFF. Written as DNA, the CDR3 is TGTGCCAGCAGCGCGGGACCCCGTCATGAGCAGTTCTTC.

This clonotype showed up many times. The rearrangement uses TRBV5-1 and TRBJ2-1; 8 bases map to TRBD2. Germline assignment: CDR1 SGHRS and CDR2 YFSETQ. V trimming: 0 bases; J trimming: 3 bases; junction bases outside the gene matches: 8. The CDR3 sequence is 17 residues long. The CDR3 coding sequence is TGCGCCAGCAGCTTGGTCCCAGCGGGAGATTTCTACAATGAGCAGTTCTTC. It encodes CASSLVPAGDFYNEQFF.

The chain combines TRBV6-1 with TRBJ1-5; a possible D gene is TRBD1 (6 bases). V lost 3 bases and J 0 bases, leaving 12 bases between the germline ends. CDR3 size: 16 residues. Per the germline V gene, CDR1 is MNHNS and CDR2 is SASEGT. CDR3 coding DNA: TGTGCCAGCAGTGAGGAGACAGGCTATAGCAATCAGCCCCAGCATTTT. Translating it yields CASSEETGYSNQPQHF.